This entry features one T cell receptor beta chain sequence. What it recognizes is unknown. Time point given: blood at routine non-recurrence follow-up after resection. V was pared by 5 bases and J by 6 bases, with 9 bases of the junction left unmatched. CDR3 length: 14 amino acids. The sample is drawn from a study of spatial heterogeneity in lung cancer. Findings and caveats of the study: More often at tumor resection than at routine follow-up, ubiquitous expanded tumor TCRs were detected in the blood.

TCRdb itself ran the 5' RACE reads through MiXCR, one entry per CDR3 protein. This sample yields approximately 20,000 distinct CDR3 sequences, of which 9% to 10% are seen a single time; 35% to 40% belongs to the top ten. This clonotype originated in a female donor with early-stage non-small cell lung cancer. The rearrangement uses TRBV12-3 or TRBV12-4 and TRBJ2-7; 8 bases map to TRBD1. The sample was PBMCs, taken at follow-up. The CDR3 nucleotides read TGTGCCAGCAGTCTCTTGGGACAGGCCGGCGAGCAGTACTTC. It codes for CASSLLGQAGEQYF.